A selection of T cell receptor beta chains follows, all from one sample in a study of T cell clonotyping in hematopoietic cell transplantation. Assay: immunoSEQ multiplex PCR; the TCRdb copy retains only in-frame clones and omits some. The sample holds approximately 19,000 clones, roughly 83% seen once. The sample was peripheral blood mononuclear cells, taken before stem cell transplant. These receptors came from a man between 45 and 60 years old with acute myeloid leukemia. Some clones in this sample may be carry-over from other donors' samples. Both conserved end residues are part of each CDR3. The D gene is left open where the match is weak. The size field is filled for only some rows; it gives once, few, many or a size class.

V	size	D	J	DNA	CDR3
TRBV9	NA	NA	TRBJ1-3	TGTGCCAGCAGTGAGGGAACTGGAAACACCATATATTTT	CASSEGTGNTIYF
TRBV14	once	TRBD1	TRBJ2-5	TGTGCCAGCAGCCAAGAGTACAGGGGGCTGGAAGAGACCCAGTACTTC	CASSQEYRGLEETQYF
TRBV19	once	NA	TRBJ1-2	TGTGCCAGTAGTCCTGACAGACATCCGAACTATGGCTACACCTTC	CASSPDRHPNYGYTF
TRBV7-2	NA	NA	TRBJ1-4	TGTGCCAGCAGCTTAGAGGGGGGGAAGGTAAAACTGTTTTTT	CASSLEGGKVKLFF
TRBV4-1	NA	NA	TRBJ1-2	TGCGCCAGCAGCCAAGGACAGAACCTTAACTATGGCTACACCTTC	CASSQGQNLNYGYTF
TRBV10-3	once	NA	TRBJ2-3	TGTGCCATCAAGGAAGGGAGGACAGATACGCAGTATTTT	CAIKEGRTDTQYF
TRBV19	few	NA	TRBJ1-1	TGTGCCAGTAGTATGAGATTGGGGCAGGGCACTGAAGCTTTCTTT	CASSMRLGQGTEAFF
TRBV5-1	NA	TRBD1	TRBJ2-4	TGCGCCAGCAGCTACGGGACAGGGGGAGACATTCAGTACTTC	CASSYGTGGDIQYF
TRBV10-3	NA	NA	TRBJ2-3	TGTGCCATCAGTGCGAAACCCATTTGGGTAACGCAGTATTTT	CAISAKPIWVTQYF
TRBV7-9	NA	NA	TRBJ2-3	TGTGCCAGCAGCTTAGGCCCCGCGAATACGCAGTATTTT	CASSLGPANTQYF
TRBV29-1	NA	NA	TRBJ1-1	TGCAGCGTCTCCCGTGACACTGAAGCTTTCTTT	CSVSRDTEAFF
TRBV5-1	NA	NA	TRBJ2-2	TGCGCCAGCAGCTTGGTGGCGGGGCGCGGGACCGGGGAGCTGTTTTTT	CASSLVAGRGTGELFF
TRBV18	NA	NA	TRBJ1-2	TGTGCCAGCTCACCCGGAGACGTGGGCTACACCTTC	CASSPGDVGYTF
TRBV18	NA	NA	TRBJ2-7	TGTGCCAGCTCACCATGGGAACAGCGCCCCTACGAGCAGTACTTC	CASSPWEQRPYEQYF
TRBV4-3	NA	NA	TRBJ2-7	TGCGCCAGCAGCCAAGTCGCTGACGGCGCCTACGAGCAGTACTTC	CASSQVADGAYEQYF
TRBV11-1	NA	TRBD1	TRBJ1-1	TGTGCCAGCAGCCCCGGGACAGGGCTAGGAGCTTTCTTT	CASSPGTGLGAFF
TRBV9	NA	TRBD1	TRBJ1-1	TGTGCCAGCAGTGTGGGACAGGGGAGACGGAACACTGAAGCTTTCTTT	CASSVGQGRRNTEAFF
TRBV5-6	NA	TRBD1	TRBJ1-3	TGTGCCAGCACCGGACCGGGACAGGCTCTAGGAGACTCTGGAAACGCCATATATTTT	CASTGPGQALGDSGNAIYF
TRBV19	NA	TRBD2	TRBJ2-3	TGTGCCAGTAGAATAGAGGCTAGCGGGGACCTTCATACGCAGTATTTT	CASRIEASGDLHTQYF
TRBV27	NA	NA	TRBJ1-2	TGTGCCAGCAGGAGACCCGGGACAATCTATGGCTACACCTTC	CASRRPGTIYGYTF
TRBV6-6	NA	NA	TRBJ1-4	TGTGCCAGCAGGGACCGACGGGGGCAGAATGAAAAGCTGTTTTTT	CASRDRRGQNEKLFF
TRBV2	NA	TRBD2	TRBJ2-5	TGTGCCAGCAGGGGACTAGCGGTAAAAGAGACCCAGTACTTC	CASRGLAVKETQYF
TRBV4-2	NA	NA	TRBJ2-1	TGTGCCAGCAGCCCCCGGGACCGAAACCCAAATGAGCAGTTCTTC	CASSPRDRNPNEQFF
TRBV6-1	NA	NA	TRBJ1-2	TGTGCCAGCAGTGGAACCCTACAGGGTAACTATGGCTACACCTTC	CASSGTLQGNYGYTF
TRBV7-2	NA	NA	TRBJ2-2	TGTGCCAGCAGCCGACCGGTGTCCGGGGTGAACACCGGGGAGCTGTTTTTT	CASSRPVSGVNTGELFF